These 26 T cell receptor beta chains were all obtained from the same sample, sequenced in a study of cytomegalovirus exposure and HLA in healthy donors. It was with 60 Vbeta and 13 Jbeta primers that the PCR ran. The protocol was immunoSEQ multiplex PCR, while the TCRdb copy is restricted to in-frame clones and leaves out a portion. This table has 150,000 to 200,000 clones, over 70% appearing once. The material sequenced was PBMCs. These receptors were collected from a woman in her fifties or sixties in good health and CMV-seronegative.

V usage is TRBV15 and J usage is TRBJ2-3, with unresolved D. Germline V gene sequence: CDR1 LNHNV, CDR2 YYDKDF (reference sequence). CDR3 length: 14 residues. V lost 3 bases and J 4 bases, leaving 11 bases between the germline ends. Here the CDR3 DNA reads TGTGCCACCAGCAGGAGGCGGAACGCAGATACGCAGTATTTT. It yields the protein CATSRRRNADTQYF.

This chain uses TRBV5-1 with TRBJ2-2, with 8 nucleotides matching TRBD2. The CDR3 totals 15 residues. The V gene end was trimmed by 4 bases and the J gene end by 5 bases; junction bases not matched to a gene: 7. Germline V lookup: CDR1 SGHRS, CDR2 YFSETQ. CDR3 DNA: TGCGCCAGCAGCCCTGAGGCTAGCGGGACCGGGGAGCTGTTTTTT. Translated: CASSPEASGTGELFF. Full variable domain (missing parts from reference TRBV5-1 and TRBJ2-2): KAGVTQTPRYLIKTRGQQVTLSCSPISGHRSVSWYQQTPGQGLQFLFEYFSETQRNKGNFPGRFSGRQFSNSRSEMNVSTLELGDSALYLCASSPEASGTGELFFGEGSRLTVL.

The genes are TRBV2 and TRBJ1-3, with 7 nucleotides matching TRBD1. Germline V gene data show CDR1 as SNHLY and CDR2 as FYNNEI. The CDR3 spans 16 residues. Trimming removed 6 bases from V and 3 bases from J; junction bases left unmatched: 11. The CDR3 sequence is CASSVGRGRDGNTIYF. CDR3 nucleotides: TGTGCCAGCAGCGTCGGGAGGGGGCGCGATGGAAACACCATATATTTT.

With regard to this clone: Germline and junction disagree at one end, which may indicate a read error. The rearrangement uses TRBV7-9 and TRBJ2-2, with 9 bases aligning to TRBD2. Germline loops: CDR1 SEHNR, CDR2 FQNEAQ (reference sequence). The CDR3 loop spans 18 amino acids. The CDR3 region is CSSSLSLGRGGRTGELFF. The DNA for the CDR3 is TGTTCCAGCAGCTTATCATTAGGGCGGGGGGGTCGAACCGGGGAGCTGTTTTTT. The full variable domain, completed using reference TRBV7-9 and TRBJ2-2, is DTGVSQNPRHKITKRGQNVTFRCDPISEHNRLYWYRQTLGQGPEFLTYFQNEAQLEKSRLLSDRFSAERPKGSFSTLEIQRTEQGDSAMYLCSSSLSLGRGGRTGELFFGEGSRLTVL.

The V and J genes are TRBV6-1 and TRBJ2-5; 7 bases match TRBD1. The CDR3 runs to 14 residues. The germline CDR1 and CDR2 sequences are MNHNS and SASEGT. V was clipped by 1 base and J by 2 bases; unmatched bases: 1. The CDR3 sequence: CASSEGRGQETQYF. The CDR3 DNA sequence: TGTGCCAGCAGTGAAGGCAGGGGGCAAGAGACCCAGTACTTC.

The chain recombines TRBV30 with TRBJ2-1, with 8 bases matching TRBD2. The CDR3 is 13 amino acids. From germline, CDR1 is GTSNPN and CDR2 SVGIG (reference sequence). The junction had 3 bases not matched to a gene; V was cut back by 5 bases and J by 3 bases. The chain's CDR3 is CAWYRGGYNEQFF. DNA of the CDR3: TGTGCCTGGTACCGGGGGGGCTACAATGAGCAGTTCTTC.

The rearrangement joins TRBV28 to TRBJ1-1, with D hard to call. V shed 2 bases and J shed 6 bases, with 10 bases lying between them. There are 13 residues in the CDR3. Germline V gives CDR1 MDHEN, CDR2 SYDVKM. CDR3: CASSLGYRPEAFF. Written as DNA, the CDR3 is TGTGCCAGCAGTTTAGGTTACAGACCTGAAGCTTTCTTT.

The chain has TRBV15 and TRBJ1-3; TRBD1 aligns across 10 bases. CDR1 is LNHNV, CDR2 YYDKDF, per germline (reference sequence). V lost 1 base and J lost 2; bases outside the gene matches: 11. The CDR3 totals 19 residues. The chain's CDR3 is CATSRGPGQGTWPGNTIYF. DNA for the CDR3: TGTGCCACCAGCAGAGGTCCGGGACAGGGGACTTGGCCTGGAAACACCATATATTTT.

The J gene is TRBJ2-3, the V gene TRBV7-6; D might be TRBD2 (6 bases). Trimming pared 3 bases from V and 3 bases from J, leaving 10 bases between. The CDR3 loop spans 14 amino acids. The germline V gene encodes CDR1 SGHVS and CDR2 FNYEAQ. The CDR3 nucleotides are TGTGCCAGCAGCTTGTACGGGGGTACAGATACGCAGTATTTT. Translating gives CASSLYGGTDTQYF. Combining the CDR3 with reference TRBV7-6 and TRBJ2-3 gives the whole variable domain GAGVSQSPRYKVTKRGQDVALRCDPISGHVSLYWYRQALGQGPEFLTYFNYEAQQDKSGLPNDRFSAERPEGSISTLTIQRTEQRDSAMYRCASSLYGGTDTQYFGPGTRLTVL.

In DNA, the CDR3 is TGTGCCAGCAGCCTTCCCGACAGCACTGAAGCTTTCTTT. Protein: CASSLPDSTEAFF. The V call is TRBV14, the J call TRBJ1-1; the D gene is possibly TRBD1 (5 bases). The germline V and J ends were trimmed by 4 bases and 4 bases, with 10 bases remaining between them. Germline CDR1 reads SGHDN; CDR2 reads FVKESK. The CDR3 is 13 amino acids.

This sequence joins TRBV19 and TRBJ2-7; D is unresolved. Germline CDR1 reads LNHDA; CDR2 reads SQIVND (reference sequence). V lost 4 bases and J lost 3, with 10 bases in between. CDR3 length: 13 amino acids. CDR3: CASSTSLSYEQYF. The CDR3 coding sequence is TGTGCCAGTAGTACCTCATTGAGCTACGAGCAGTACTTC. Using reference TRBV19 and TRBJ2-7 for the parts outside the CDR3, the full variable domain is DGGITQSPKYLFRKEGQNVTLSCEQNLNHDAMYWYRQDPGQGLRLIYYSQIVNDFQKGDIAEGYSVSREKKESFPLTVTSAQKNPTAFYLCASSTSLSYEQYFGPGTRLTVT.

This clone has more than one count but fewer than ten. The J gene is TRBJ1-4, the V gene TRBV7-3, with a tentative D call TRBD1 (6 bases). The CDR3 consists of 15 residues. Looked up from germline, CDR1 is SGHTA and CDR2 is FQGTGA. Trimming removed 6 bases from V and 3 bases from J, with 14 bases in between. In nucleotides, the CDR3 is TGTGCCAGCAGACCTACAGGGTCGGCTAATGAAAAACTGTTTTTT. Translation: CASRPTGSANEKLFF. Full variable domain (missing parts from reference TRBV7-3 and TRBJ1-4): GAGVSQTPSNKVTEKGKYVELRCDPISGHTALYWYRQSLGQGPEFLIYFQGTGAADDSGLPNDRFFAVRPEGSVSTLKIQRTERGDSAVYLCASRPTGSANEKLFFGSGTQLSVL.

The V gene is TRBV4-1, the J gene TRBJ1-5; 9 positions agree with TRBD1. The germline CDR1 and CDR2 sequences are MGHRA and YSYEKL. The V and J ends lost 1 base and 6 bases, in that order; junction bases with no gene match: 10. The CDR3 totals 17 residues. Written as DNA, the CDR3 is TGCGCCAGCAGCCAAGTGCCCCGCGGGACAGGGAGTCAGCCCCAGCATTTT. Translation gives CASSQVPRGTGSQPQHF.

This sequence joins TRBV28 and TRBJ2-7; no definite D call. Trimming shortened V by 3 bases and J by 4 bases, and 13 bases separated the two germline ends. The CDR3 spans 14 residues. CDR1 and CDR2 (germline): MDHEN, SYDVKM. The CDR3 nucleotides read TGTGCCAGCAGTTTTATCCTGGGCATGTACGAGCAGTACTTC. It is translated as CASSFILGMYEQYF.

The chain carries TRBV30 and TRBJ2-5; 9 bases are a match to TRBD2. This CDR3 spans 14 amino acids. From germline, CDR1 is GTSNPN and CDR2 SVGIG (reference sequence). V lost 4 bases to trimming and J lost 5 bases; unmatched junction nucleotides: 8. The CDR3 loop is CAWTVAGGGETQYF. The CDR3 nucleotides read TGTGCCTGGACGGTTGCGGGAGGGGGTGAGACCCAGTACTTC.

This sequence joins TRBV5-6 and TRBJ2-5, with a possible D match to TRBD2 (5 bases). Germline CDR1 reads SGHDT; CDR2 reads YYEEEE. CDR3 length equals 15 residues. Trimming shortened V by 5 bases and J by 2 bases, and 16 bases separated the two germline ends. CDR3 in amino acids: CASRRGEGRQETQYF. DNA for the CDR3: TGTGCCAGCAGACGGGGTGAAGGGAGACAAGAGACCCAGTACTTC.

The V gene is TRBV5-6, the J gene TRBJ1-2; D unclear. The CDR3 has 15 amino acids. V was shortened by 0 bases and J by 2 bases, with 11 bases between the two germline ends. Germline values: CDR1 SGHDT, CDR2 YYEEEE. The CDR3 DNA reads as TGTGCCAGCAGCTTGGCCGTCAGGCGAAACTATGGCTACACCTTC. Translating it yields CASSLAVRRNYGYTF.

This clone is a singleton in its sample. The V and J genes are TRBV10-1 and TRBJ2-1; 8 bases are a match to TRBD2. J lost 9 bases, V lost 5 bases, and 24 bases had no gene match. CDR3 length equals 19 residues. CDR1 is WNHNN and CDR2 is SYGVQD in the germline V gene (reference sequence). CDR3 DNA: TGCGCCAGCAGTTTAGGTGGTGGTCCTTGGCAGCGGGAGTCCGGTGAGCAGTTCTTC. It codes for CASSLGGGPWQRESGEQFF.

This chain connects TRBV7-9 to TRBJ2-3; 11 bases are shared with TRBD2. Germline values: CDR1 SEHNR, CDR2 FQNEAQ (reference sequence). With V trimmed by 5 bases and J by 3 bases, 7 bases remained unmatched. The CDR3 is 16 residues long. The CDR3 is CASSQGLAELTDTQYF. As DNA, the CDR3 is TGTGCCAGCAGCCAGGGACTAGCGGAATTAACAGATACGCAGTATTTT. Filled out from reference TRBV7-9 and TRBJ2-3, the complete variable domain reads DTGVSQNPRHKITKRGQNVTFRCDPISEHNRLYWYRQTLGQGPEFLTYFQNEAQLEKSRLLSDRFSAERPKGSFSTLEIQRTEQGDSAMYLCASSQGLAELTDTQYFGPGTRLTVL.

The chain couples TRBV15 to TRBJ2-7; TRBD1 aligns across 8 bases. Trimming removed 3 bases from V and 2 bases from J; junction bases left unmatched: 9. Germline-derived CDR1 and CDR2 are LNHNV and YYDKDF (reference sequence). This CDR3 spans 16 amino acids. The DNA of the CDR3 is TGTGCCACCAGCAGGGGGGTGGGACAGGCAGCCTACGAGCAGTACTTC. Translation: CATSRGVGQAAYEQYF.

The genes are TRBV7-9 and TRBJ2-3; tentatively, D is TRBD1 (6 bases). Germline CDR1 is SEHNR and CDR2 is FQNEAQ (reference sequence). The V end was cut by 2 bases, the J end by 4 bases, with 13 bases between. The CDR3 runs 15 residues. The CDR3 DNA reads TGTGCCAGCAGCTTATCACACAGGGTGCCAGATACGCAGTATTTT. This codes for CASSLSHRVPDTQYF.

In DNA, the CDR3 is TGTGCCAGCAGCCTAAGGGGGCGTTTGGGAAACACCATATATTTT. This translates into CASSLRGRLGNTIYF. The chain employs TRBV5-8 and TRBJ1-3; 7 bases are a match to TRBD1. Per the germline V gene, CDR1 is SGHTS and CDR2 is YDEGEE. This CDR3 spans 15 amino acids. Trimming cost V 4 bases and J 4 bases; bases outside gene matches: 8.

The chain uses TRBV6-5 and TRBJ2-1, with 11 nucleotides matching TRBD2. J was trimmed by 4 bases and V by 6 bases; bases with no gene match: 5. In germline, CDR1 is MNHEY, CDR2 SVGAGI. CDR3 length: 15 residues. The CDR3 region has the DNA TGTGCCAGCAGACGGGGACTAGCGGAGTACAATGAGCAGTTCTTC. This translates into CASRRGLAEYNEQFF.

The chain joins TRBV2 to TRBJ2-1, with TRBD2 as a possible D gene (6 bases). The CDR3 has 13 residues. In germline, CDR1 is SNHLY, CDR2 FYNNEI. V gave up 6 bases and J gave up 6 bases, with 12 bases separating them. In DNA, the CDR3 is TGTGCCAGCAGCAGACTAGTTTCCAATGAGCAGTTCTTC. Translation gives CASSRLVSNEQFF. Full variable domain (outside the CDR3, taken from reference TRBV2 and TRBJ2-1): EPEVTQTPSHQVTQMGQEVILRCVPISNHLYFYWYRQILGQKVEFLVSFYNNEISEKSEIFDDQFSVERPDGSNFTLKIRSTKLEDSAMYFCASSRLVSNEQFFGPGTRLTVL.

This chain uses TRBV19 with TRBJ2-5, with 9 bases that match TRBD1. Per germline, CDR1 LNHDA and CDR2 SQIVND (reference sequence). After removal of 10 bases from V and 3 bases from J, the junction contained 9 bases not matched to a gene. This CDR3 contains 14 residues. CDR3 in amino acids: CANGPGQGEETQYF. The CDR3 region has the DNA TGTGCCAACGGCCCGGGACAGGGAGAAGAGACCCAGTACTTC.

CDR3 loop: CASSVWADTDTQYF. The CDR3 bases are TGTGCCAGCAGCGTCTGGGCAGACACAGATACGCAGTATTTT. The chain recombines TRBV2 with TRBJ2-3; D call uncertain. The CDR3 is 14 residues long. The V gene lost 6 bases and the J gene lost 2 bases, with 12 bases spanning the gap. CDR1 is SNHLY and CDR2 is FYNNEI in the germline V gene. Full variable domain (remainder filled in from reference TRBV2 and TRBJ2-3): EPEVTQTPSHQVTQMGQEVILRCVPISNHLYFYWYRQILGQKVEFLVSFYNNEISEKSEIFDDQFSVERPDGSNFTLKIRSTKLEDSAMYFCASSVWADTDTQYFGPGTRLTVL.